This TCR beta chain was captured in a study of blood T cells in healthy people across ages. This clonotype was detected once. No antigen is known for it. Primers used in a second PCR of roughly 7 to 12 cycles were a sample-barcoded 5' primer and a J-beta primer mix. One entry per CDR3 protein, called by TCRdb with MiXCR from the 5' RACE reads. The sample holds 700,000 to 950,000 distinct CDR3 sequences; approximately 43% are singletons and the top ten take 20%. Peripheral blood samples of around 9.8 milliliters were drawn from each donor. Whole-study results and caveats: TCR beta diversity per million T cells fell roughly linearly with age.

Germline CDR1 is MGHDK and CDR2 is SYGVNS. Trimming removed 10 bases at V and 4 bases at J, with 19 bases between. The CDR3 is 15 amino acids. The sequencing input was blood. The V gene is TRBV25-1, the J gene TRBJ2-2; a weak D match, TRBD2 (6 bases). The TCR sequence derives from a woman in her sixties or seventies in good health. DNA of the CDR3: TGTGCCACCGAATCCATCGCCGGGGGCACCGGGGAGCTGTTTTTT. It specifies CATESIAGGTGELFF.